The 2 T cell receptor beta chains below come from one sample, sequenced in a study of technical replicates of blood from a few donors. Data came from immunoSEQ multiplex PCR; TCRdb stores just in-frame clones and leaves some out. This table has 75,000 to 95,000 clones, 85% to 95% appearing once. The source material was T cells isolated from PBMCs. The receptors shown here come from a human donor in good health.

The chain carries TRBV9 and TRBJ1-1; possible D gene TRBD1, 5 bases. Deletions cut 0 bases from V and 2 bases from J, with 11 bases between. Germline lookup yields CDR1 SGDLS and CDR2 YYNGEE. The CDR3 is 15 residues long. CDR3 sequence (DNA): TGTGCCAGCAGCGTAGAAAGGGGATTCAACACTGAAGCTTTCTTT. Translation gives CASSVERGFNTEAFF. Looking up the rest from reference TRBV9 and TRBJ1-1 gives the full variable domain: DSGVTQTPKHLITATGQRVTLRCSPRSGDLSVYWYQQSLDQGLQFLIQYYNGEERAKGNILERFSAQQFPDLHSELNLSSLELGDSALYFCASSVERGFNTEAFFGQGTRLTVV.

The chain is built from TRBV6-5 and TRBJ2-1, with 12 bases lining up with TRBD1. The V gene's germline CDR1 is MNHEY and CDR2 SVGAGI. CDR3 length: 15 amino acids. The V gene end was trimmed by 6 bases and the J gene end by 7 bases; junction bases not matched to a gene: 7. CDR3: CASRQGTGGLNEQFF. The CDR3 coding sequence is TGTGCCAGCAGGCAAGGGACAGGGGGCTTAAATGAGCAGTTCTTC.